One and the same sample provided the 11 T cell receptor beta chains below, sequenced in a study of CD8 T cells in ankylosing spondylitis. TCRdb re-called the 5' RACE reads with MiXCR, one entry per CDR3 protein. Of more than 150,000 distinct CDR3 sequences in the sample, 15% to 20% are singletons; the top ten hold 4.3%. Sample: blood, either unsorted or a sorted T cell fraction (not recorded which). These receptors originate from a male donor under 30 with ankylosing spondylitis or in good health (not recorded which).

This clonotype showed up many times. The CDR3 loop reads CASSAEGLRADTQYF. For the CDR3, the DNA is TGTGCCAGCAGCGCTGAGGGGTTGCGGGCAGATACGCAGTATTTT. The chain is built from TRBV5-6 and TRBJ2-3; D might be TRBD1 or TRBD2, each matching 5 bases. V was pared by 4 bases and J by 4 bases, with 16 bases between. This CDR3 spans 15 amino acids. CDR1 and CDR2 from the germline V gene are SGHDT and YYEEEE. The full variable domain, in which reference TRBV5-6 and TRBJ2-3 provide the parts outside the CDR3, is DAGVTQSPTHLIKTRGQQVTLRCSPKSGHDTVSWYQQALGQGPQFIFQYYEEEERQRGNFPDRFSGHQFPNYSSELNVNALLLGDSALYLCASSAEGLRADTQYFGPGTRLTVL.

This clonotype was recorded a few times. The V gene is TRBV20-1, the J gene TRBJ2-1; 8 bases fit TRBD1. V gave up 6 bases and J gave up 4 bases; unmatched junction bases: 8. Per the germline V gene, CDR1 is DFQATT and CDR2 is SNEGSKA (reference sequence). There are 14 residues in the CDR3. Written as DNA, the CDR3 is TGCAGTGCCGAGGACAGGGTTGGTTACAATGAGCAGTTCTTC. Translation gives CSAEDRVGYNEQFF.

This clonotype appeared many times. This chain joins TRBV7-2 and TRBJ1-2; 7 bases match TRBD1. The CDR3 spans 15 residues. The trim removed 0 bases at V and 8 bases at J, leaving 9 bases unmatched. Looked up from germline, CDR1 is SGHTA and CDR2 is FQGNSA. The CDR3 region is CASSLALGQVEGYTF. The CDR3 coding sequence is TGTGCCAGCAGCTTAGCGCTTGGACAGGTGGAAGGCTACACCTTC.

In this sample, this clonotype turned up many times. The V gene is TRBV6-5, the J gene TRBJ2-1, with TRBD2 identical over 8 bases. J was trimmed by 4 bases and V by 7 bases; bases with no gene match: 3. Germline assignment: CDR1 MNHEY and CDR2 SVGAGI. This CDR3 region has 13 residues. The CDR3: CASTPGGYNEQFF. The DNA of the CDR3 is TGTGCCAGCACCCCGGGGGGGTACAATGAGCAGTTCTTC.

The table lists this clonotype with many counts. The chain joins TRBV7-8 to TRBJ2-1; D may be TRBD1 (5 bases). This CDR3 contains 15 residues. V lost 2 bases and J lost 5, with 13 bases in between. From germline, CDR1 is SGHVS and CDR2 FQNEAQ. The CDR3 is CASSLFSGLDNEQFF. In DNA form, the CDR3 reads TGTGCCAGCAGCTTATTTTCAGGGCTTGACAATGAGCAGTTCTTC.

This clonotype was counted at least ten times. V gene TRBV7-9 combines with J gene TRBJ2-1; D might be TRBD1 or TRBD2, each matching 7 bases. Germline-derived CDR1 and CDR2 are SEHNR and FQNEAQ (reference sequence). V shed 1 base and J shed 7 bases, with 17 bases lying between them. This CDR3 region has 16 residues. The CDR3 loop reads CASSLGWEGALNEQFF. CDR3 coding DNA: TGTGCCAGCAGCTTAGGTTGGGAGGGGGCATTAAATGAGCAGTTCTTC.

This clonotype was seen repeatedly, ten times or more. V is TRBV3-1 and J is TRBJ1-4, with 7 nucleotides matching TRBD1. V shed 5 bases, J shed 7 bases, and the junction held 4 bases outside the gene matches. The CDR3 length is 13 residues. CDR1 and CDR2 (germline): LGHDT, YNNKEL (reference sequence). The CDR3 loop is CASSNRGGEKLFF. For the CDR3, the DNA is TGTGCCAGCAGCAACAGGGGAGGTGAAAAACTGTTTTTT.

V gene TRBV29-1 combines with J gene TRBJ1-1; D unresolved. Germline V gives CDR1 SQVTM, CDR2 ANQGSEA. The CDR3 contains 8 residues. V was shortened by 7 bases and J by 8 bases, with 5 bases between the two germline ends. The CDR3 is CSATEAFF. The CDR3 region has the DNA TGCAGCGCGACGGAAGCTTTCTTT.

There are many counts of this clonotype. This chain uses TRBV6-6 with TRBJ1-4; D gene unclear. The CDR3 spans 15 residues. The V end was cut by 0 bases, the J end by 0 bases, with 5 bases between. Germline V CDR1 and CDR2: MNHNY, SVGAGI (reference sequence). The CDR3 coding sequence is TGTGCCAGCAGTTACTCAAAAGCAACTAATGAAAAACTGTTTTTT. Amino acid sequence: CASSYSKATNEKLFF.

This clonotype has more than one count but fewer than ten. The chain uses TRBV4-2 and TRBJ1-6, with D unclear. The CDR3 loop spans 17 amino acids. Germline V gene data show CDR1 as LGHNA and CDR2 as YNFKEQ. The V and J ends lost 0 bases and 6 bases respectively, with 15 bases between them. The CDR3 nucleotides are TGTGCCAGCAGCCAAGATCGGCGTCAGAGCAGTAATTCACCCCTCCACTTT. This gives the protein CASSQDRRQSSNSPLHF.

This clonotype has at least ten counts. This chain joins TRBV5-1 and TRBJ2-7; TRBD2 might be the D (7 bases). V was trimmed by 0 bases and J by 3 bases, leaving 13 bases between them. This CDR3 contains 15 residues. Germline V gene sequence: CDR1 SGHRS, CDR2 YFSETQ. As DNA, the CDR3 is TGCGCCAGCAGCTTGGAGGCAGGGGAGGGCTACGAGCAGTACTTC. Translating it yields CASSLEAGEGYEQYF.